Presented here are 26 T cell receptor beta chains from one specimen sequenced in a study of glioma-infiltrating T cells. The iRepertoire nested amplicon-rescue multiplex PCR amplified TCR alpha and beta CDR3s from RNA. TCRdb used MiXCR to reprocess the multiplex PCR reads, holding one entry per CDR3 protein. The sample has approximately 100,000 distinct CDR3 sequences, around a quarter seen once; the top ten hold roughly 37%. The sample consisted of glioma tissue, nonneoplastic brain tissue, or PBMCs (not recorded which). All receptors derive from a human donor with low-grade glioma or glioblastoma, undergoing nonglioma brain surgery, or in good health (not recorded which).

Comments on this clonotype: At one end, the junction sequence differs from germline, possibly due to a read error. The chain combines TRBV14 with TRBJ2-1, with D tentatively TRBD1 (5 bases). The CDR3 runs to 15 residues. Germline V gene data show CDR1 as SGHDN and CDR2 as FVKESK. CDR3 amino acids: CASSLGASSYNKQFF. CDR3 nucleotides: TGTGCCAGCAGCCTAGGGGCAAGCTCCTACAATAAGCAGTTCTTC. Based on the CDR3 plus reference TRBV14 and TRBJ2-1, the full variable domain is EAGVTQFPSHSVIEKGQTVTLRCDPISGHDNLYWYRRVMGKEIKFLLHFVKESKQDESGMPNNRFLAERTGGTYSTLKVQPAELEDSGVYFCASSLGASSYNKQFFGPGTRLTVL.

Turning to this clonotype: This sequence may be a read error, since a much larger clone differs from it by one base. The chain links TRBV12-3 or TRBV12-4 to TRBJ1-2; 7 bases fit TRBD1. Trimming removed 6 bases from V and 7 bases from J; junction bases left unmatched: 8. The CDR3 length is 13 residues. The CDR3 here is CASSLLTGVGYTF. CDR3 nucleotide sequence: TGTGCCAGCAGCCTACTCACAGGGGTTGGCTACACCTTC.

There are many counts of this clonotype. V and J are TRBV24-1 and TRBJ1-5; D is unclear. V gave up 4 bases and J gave up 0 bases, with 12 bases separating them. The CDR3 spans 16 residues. Per the germline V gene, CDR1 is KGHDR and CDR2 is SFDVKD. CDR3 DNA sequence: TGTGCCACCAGTGACTCTAAAGAGGGTAGCAATCAGCCCCAGCATTTT. Translating gives CATSDSKEGSNQPQHF.

This clonotype came up many times. V usage is TRBV7-2 and J usage is TRBJ2-3; a possible D gene is TRBD2 (6 bases). Per germline, CDR1 SGHTA and CDR2 FQGNSA. The CDR3 is 17 residues long. Between the trimmed V and J ends, which lost 2 bases and 2 bases, there was a span of 17 bases. CDR3 sequence reads: CASSLTSSLTFTDTQYF. The CDR3 DNA follows: TGTGCCAGCAGCTTAACTAGCTCCCTTACATTCACAGATACGCAGTATTTT.

This clonotype has at least ten counts. The chain couples TRBV6-2 or TRBV6-3 to TRBJ2-7, with TRBD1 as a possible D gene (5 bases). Germline CDR1 is MNHEY and CDR2 is SVGEGT. The CDR3 runs to 14 residues. The V and J ends lost 4 bases and 0 bases respectively, with 10 bases between them. CDR3: CASSSSTASYEQYF. The CDR3 nucleotides read TGTGCCAGCAGTTCCTCGACAGCCTCCTACGAGCAGTACTTC.

This chain joins TRBV6-2 or TRBV6-3 and TRBJ2-7; 7 bases align to TRBD1. The germline gives CDR1 MNHEY, CDR2 SVGEGT. The CDR3 runs 13 residues. The J segment lost 3 bases and the V segment lost 5 bases, leaving 4 bases of the junction unmatched. The chain's CDR3 is CASSLQGHYEQYF. The CDR3 DNA follows: TGTGCCAGCAGTCTACAGGGGCACTACGAGCAGTACTTC.

The gene calls are TRBV27 and TRBJ2-1, with 8 nucleotides matching TRBD1. The CDR3 spans 18 residues. V lost 6 bases to trimming and J lost 2 bases; unmatched junction nucleotides: 15. Germline loops: CDR1 MNHEY, CDR2 SMNVEV (reference sequence). This chain's CDR3 is CASRARQGTGYTYNEQFF. The DNA for the CDR3 is TGTGCCAGCAGGGCCCGACAGGGGACGGGCTACACCTACAATGAGCAGTTCTTC.

Many counts were recorded for this clonotype. The chain links TRBV10-2 to TRBJ2-7, with 8 bases matching TRBD2. This CDR3 has 13 amino acids. After removal of 8 bases from V and 6 bases from J, the junction contained 9 bases not matched to a gene. Germline CDR1 is WSHSY and CDR2 is SAAADI. Written as DNA, the CDR3 is TGCGCCAGCTCGGGGGCACGGGGGGGCGAGCAGTACTTC. Translated, it gives CASSGARGGEQYF.

In this sample, this clonotype turned up many times. The chain links TRBV20-1 to TRBJ2-7, with 8 positions matching TRBD1. Germline assignment: CDR1 DFQATT and CDR2 SNEGSKA (reference sequence). The length of the CDR3 is 13 residues. CDR3 protein: CRARDRSSYEQYF. Written as DNA, the CDR3 is TGCAGAGCCCGGGACAGGAGCTCCTACGAGCAGTACTTC.

The rearrangement joins TRBV2 to TRBJ2-7; D ambiguous. The CDR3 has 16 residues. Germline assignment: CDR1 SNHLY and CDR2 FYNNEI. The V end was cut by 7 bases, the J end by 0 bases, with 19 bases between. The DNA of the CDR3 is TGTGCCAGCAAATGGGAACGGGCCCCTACCTCCTACGAGCAGTACTTC. Translation: CASKWERAPTSYEQYF.

The gene calls are TRBV12-3 or TRBV12-4 and TRBJ2-1, with TRBD2 as a possible D gene (5 bases). The CDR3 length is 12 residues. Trimming shortened V by 6 bases and J by 7 bases, and 10 bases separated the two germline ends. The CDR3 nucleotides read TGTGCCAGCAGCTCACTAGTTAATGAGCAGTTCTTC. This codes for CASSSLVNEQFF.

The genes are TRBV28 and TRBJ2-1; 10 nucleotides line up with TRBD2. J was trimmed by 5 bases and V by 5 bases; bases with no gene match: 9. This CDR3 is built from 16 residues. The germline CDR1 and CDR2 sequences are MDHEN and SYDVKM. This chain's CDR3 is CASSESGRAINNEQFF. The CDR3 region has the DNA TGTGCCAGCAGTGAGAGCGGGAGGGCCATTAACAATGAGCAGTTCTTC.

The chain couples TRBV6-8 to TRBJ2-5; D unresolved. The V gene's germline CDR1 is MNHGY and CDR2 SAAAGT. This CDR3 comprises 14 residues. V lost 4 bases and J lost 1, with 10 bases in between. CDR3 nucleotides: TGTGCCAGCAGTTCCCCCTCCCCCCAAGAGACCCAGTACTTC. It codes for CASSSPSPQETQYF.

V is TRBV11-3 and J is TRBJ1-1, with D maybe TRBD1 (5 bases). This CDR3 has 14 amino acids. Germline CDR1 is SGHNT and CDR2 is YENEEA. Deletions cut 2 bases from V and 7 bases from J, with 14 bases between. CDR3: CASSLPGGVVEAFF. DNA of the CDR3: TGTGCCAGCAGCTTACCCGGGGGGGTAGTTGAAGCTTTCTTT. The entire variable domain, with the rest obtained from reference TRBV11-3 and TRBJ1-1, is as follows: EAGVVQSPRYKIIEKKQPVAFWCNPISGHNTLYWYLQNLGQGPELLIRYENEEAVDDSQLPKDRFSAERLKGVDSTLKIQPAELGDSAVYLCASSLPGGVVEAFFGQGTRLTVV.

The genes are TRBV29-1 and TRBJ2-3; no clear D gene. CDR3 length: 13 amino acids. Germline V lookup: CDR1 SQVTM, CDR2 ANQGSEA. This chain's CDR3 is CSLTPEGTDTQYF. The CDR3 DNA reads TGCAGTCTGACTCCAGAGGGCACAGATACGCAGTATTTT.

The rearrangement joins TRBV30 to TRBJ2-5; TRBD1 is a possible D gene (5 bases). The CDR3 extends over 13 amino acids. Germline values: CDR1 GTSNPN, CDR2 SVGIG (reference sequence). V lost 2 bases and J lost 2, with 9 bases in between. Here the CDR3 DNA reads TGTGCCTGGAGTTACAGGCTGCAAGAGACCCAGTACTTC. Residues: CAWSYRLQETQYF.

A remark on this clonotype: A much larger clone is a single base away; this may be a read error. The gene calls are TRBV29-1 and TRBJ2-1; TRBD1 is a possible D gene (6 bases). The CDR3 extends over 13 amino acids. V was trimmed by 5 bases and J by 13 bases, leaving 21 bases between them. CDR1 is SQVTM and CDR2 is ANQGSEA in the germline V gene. CDR3 DNA: TGCAGCGTTTGGGGGCAGGATCAAGAGACCCAGTTCTTC. Amino acids: CSVWGQDQETQFF.

This clonotype was observed many times. The rearrangement uses TRBV25-1 and TRBJ2-7, with 8 nucleotides matching TRBD1. The CDR3 length is 14 residues. In germline, CDR1 is MGHDK, CDR2 SYGVNS. J was trimmed by 3 bases and V by 4 bases; bases with no gene match: 5. The DNA for the CDR3 is TGTGCCAGCAGTGGGGGACAGGAGCGCTACGAGCAGTACTTC. Translation gives CASSGGQERYEQYF.

In its sample, this clonotype was seen many times. The chain uses TRBV6-1 and TRBJ2-7; D call uncertain. The CDR3 runs 11 residues. Trimming pared 2 bases from V and 3 bases from J, leaving 2 bases between. Germline V gene lookup returns CDR1 MNHNS and CDR2 SASEGT. CDR3 DNA sequence: TGTGCCAGCAGTGAAATCTACGAGCAGTACTTC. This gives the protein CASSEIYEQYF.

Notes on this clonotype: A much larger clone lies one base from this, so it may be a read error. The V gene is TRBV11-2, the J gene TRBJ1-2; no firm D call. V lost 0 bases and J 3 bases, leaving 8 bases between the germline ends. Germline V lookup: CDR1 SGHAT, CDR2 FQNNGV. The CDR3 consists of 14 residues. In DNA form, the CDR3 reads TGTGCCAGCAGCTTAGAAATTAAGGACTATGGCTACACCTTC. Translation gives CASSLEIKDYGYTF.

J is TRBJ2-3 and V is TRBV4-2; D perhaps matches TRBD2 (5 bases). The CDR3 is 15 residues long. Germline CDR1 reads LGHNA; CDR2 reads YNFKEQ. V shed 1 base and J shed 5 bases, with 13 bases lying between them. In nucleotides, the CDR3 is TGTGCCAGCAGCCAAGCACAGCTAGGGAGAGATACGCAGTATTTT. Protein product: CASSQAQLGRDTQYF.

This clonotype counts as medium-sized. The chain employs TRBV28 and TRBJ2-3, with 9 bases aligning to TRBD1. Germline V gene sequence: CDR1 MDHEN, CDR2 SYDVKM. V trimming: 8 bases; J trimming: 0 bases; junction bases outside the gene matches: 3. The CDR3 spans 14 residues. In nucleotides, the CDR3 is TGTGCCAGCCAGGGACAGGGAAGCACAGATACGCAGTATTTT. As protein: CASQGQGSTDTQYF.

This clonotype came up many times. The chain is built from TRBV6-1 and TRBJ1-2; weak D call: TRBD1 (5 bases). The CDR3 sequence is 14 residues long. Germline V CDR1 and CDR2: MNHNS, SASEGT. Trimming took 3 bases from V and 7 from J, leaving 15 bases between them. The CDR3 DNA reads as TGTGCCAGCAGTGATTGGGGCCACCCCTCTGGCTACACCTTC. Translating it yields CASSDWGHPSGYTF.

This clonotype was picked up many times. The CDR3 DNA reads TGTGCCAGCAGCGGCGCATTGACGGGCTATGGCTACACCTTC. Translated: CASSGALTGYGYTF. The gene calls are TRBV5-4 and TRBJ1-2; D is unclear. CDR1 is SGHNT, CDR2 YYREEE, per germline (reference sequence). V lost 4 bases and J lost 4, with 14 bases in between. This CDR3 is 14 amino acids long.

This clonotype showed up just a few times. The gene calls are TRBV7-2 and TRBJ2-7; 9 nucleotides line up with TRBD2. This CDR3 contains 15 residues. Trimming at V came to 1 base and at J to 4 bases, leaving 5 bases not matched to a gene. In germline, CDR1 is SGHTA, CDR2 FQGNSA. CDR3 DNA sequence: TGTGCCAGCAGCTTAGTGCTGCGGGGGGGTTACGAGCAGTACTTC. Its protein product is CASSLVLRGGYEQYF.

This clonotype was recorded many times. This rearrangement joins TRBV6-5 to TRBJ2-7; a possible D gene is TRBD2 (6 bases). Trimming pared 2 bases from V and 6 bases from J, leaving 11 bases between. Per the germline V gene, CDR1 is MNHEY and CDR2 is SVGAGI. This CDR3 spans 13 amino acids. This CDR3 is CASSYGGESEQYF. CDR3 sequence (DNA): TGTGCCAGCAGTTACGGAGGGGAGTCCGAGCAGTACTTC.